These 24 T cell receptor beta chains originate from one sample sequenced in a study of regulatory T cells in long-lasting Graves disease. Noted time point: persistent/refractory GD, antithyroid drugs over 5 years with positive TRAb. Researchers made the TCR library from RNA that was extracted from PBMCs. Arm-PCR of CDR3 regions and iRepertoire HTBI primers were the basis on which TCR beta libraries were built. Using its own MiXCR run on the multiplex PCR reads, TCRdb lists one record per CDR3 protein. Of about half a million distinct CDR3 sequences listed, about 20% are singletons. Sample: peripheral blood mononuclear cells (PBMCs), taken when the disease was refractory, from a patient treated with antithyroid drugs. These receptors were taken from a female donor with Graves disease.

As for this clonotype: A much larger clone lies one base from this, so it may be a read error. This chain uses TRBV10-2 with TRBJ1-1; D is possibly TRBD1 (6 bases). CDR3 length equals 14 residues. The V gene's germline CDR1 is WSHSY and CDR2 SAAADI. V lost 8 bases and J 1 base, leaving 14 bases between the germline ends. The CDR3 sequence: CASLDSWGNTEAFF. The CDR3 nucleotides are TGCGCCAGCCTGGACAGCTGGGGGAACACTGAAGCTTTCTTT.

As to this clonotype: It is likely a read error: a sequence one base away is far more abundant. CDR3 bases: TGTGCCGGCAGCTTAGACCGGGATCGTGGCTACACCTTC. Amino acid sequence: CAGSLDRDRGYTF. The rearrangement links TRBV11-2 to TRBJ2-4, with no clear D. The J call could be wrong; TRBJ1-2 is a better fit for the DNA end. Germline loops: CDR1 SGHAT, CDR2 FQNNGV. The CDR3 is 13 residues long.

This clonotype appeared a single time. The chain recombines TRBV5-6 with TRBJ2-7, with TRBD2 as a possible D gene (6 bases). Germline V lookup: CDR1 SGHDT, CDR2 YYEEEE. The CDR3 has 15 residues. Trimming removed 4 bases from V and 0 bases from J, with 14 bases in between. This CDR3 reads CASSPNRDFSYEQYF. In nucleotides, the CDR3 is TGTGCCAGCAGCCCTAACCGGGACTTCTCCTACGAGCAGTACTTC. Drawing the rest from reference TRBV5-6 and TRBJ2-7, the complete variable domain is DAGVTQSPTHLIKTRGQQVTLRCSPKSGHDTVSWYQQALGQGPQFIFQYYEEEERQRGNFPDRFSGHQFPNYSSELNVNALLLGDSALYLCASSPNRDFSYEQYFGPGTRLTVT.

This clonotype was picked up many times. This CDR3 is CASRGGTTYEQYF. As DNA, the CDR3 is TGCGCCAGCAGGGGCGGGACGACCTACGAGCAGTACTTC. V and J are TRBV5-1 and TRBJ2-7, with a tentative D call TRBD2 (6 bases). The germline gives CDR1 SGHRS, CDR2 YFSETQ. This CDR3 region has 13 residues. Trimming removed 5 bases from V and 2 bases from J, with 11 bases in between.

This chain links TRBV28 with TRBJ2-1; D is possibly TRBD2 (5 bases). The CDR3 sequence is 15 residues long. Trimming removed 7 bases at V and 0 bases at J, with 13 bases between. In germline, CDR1 is MDHEN, CDR2 SYDVKM. Written as DNA, the CDR3 is TGTGCCAGCACCCTGGGTGGGAGCTCCTACAATGAGCAGTTCTTC. Translation gives CASTLGGSSYNEQFF.

Many counts were recorded for this clonotype. As DNA, the CDR3 is TGTGCCACCAGCAGAGAAGCGCCCTATGGCTACACCTTC. Translation gives CATSREAPYGYTF. The V call is TRBV15, the J call TRBJ1-2; D gene ambiguous. Germline CDR1 LNHNV, CDR2 YYDKDF (reference sequence). Trimming pared 0 bases from V and 4 bases from J, leaving 6 bases between. The CDR3 loop spans 13 amino acids.

This chain joins TRBV7-3 and TRBJ2-2; D is perhaps TRBD1 (5 bases). CDR1 SGHTA and CDR2 FQGTGA come from the germline V gene. CDR3 length: 12 amino acids. Trimming took off 6 bases at V and 7 bases at J, with 9 bases between the two ends. CDR3 in amino acids: CASRGRIGELFF. The CDR3, as DNA: TGTGCCAGCAGGGGGCGAATCGGGGAGCTGTTTTTT.

This clonotype was detected only a few times. The rearrangement uses TRBV7-2 and TRBJ1-4, with 7 bases matching TRBD1. The ends lost 5 bases at V and 6 bases at J; junction bases unmatched: 6. There are 14 residues in the CDR3. Germline CDR1 is SGHTA and CDR2 is FQGNSA. DNA for the CDR3: TGTGCCAGCAGCGGAGGGACAGTGGATGAAAAACTGTTTTTT. Protein: CASSGGTVDEKLFF. Together with reference TRBV7-2 and TRBJ1-4, the CDR3 gives the full variable domain: GAGVSQSPSNKVTEKGKDVELRCDPISGHTALYWYRQSLGQGLEFLIYFQGNSAPDKSGLPSDRFSAERTGGSVSTLTIQRTQQEDSAVYLCASSGGTVDEKLFFGSGTQLSVL.

J is TRBJ1-3 and V is TRBV11-3; D possibly corresponds to TRBD1 (5 bases). The CDR3 runs to 14 residues. Germline V CDR1 and CDR2: SGHNT, YENEEA. Trimming removed 4 bases from V and 5 bases from J, with 12 bases in between. The CDR3 DNA reads TGTGCCAGCAGCTCCCGGGACCTAAGAAACACCATATATTTT. Amino acid sequence: CASSSRDLRNTIYF.

This clonotype has more than one count but fewer than ten. J is TRBJ2-7 and V is TRBV5-6; 9 bases map to TRBD2. Unmatched junction bases numbered 1, after V lost 0 bases and J lost 0 bases. Germline assignment: CDR1 SGHDT and CDR2 YYEEEE. The CDR3 extends over 15 amino acids. The CDR3 protein is CASSLVAGDSYEQYF. The CDR3 DNA sequence: TGTGCCAGCAGCTTGGTAGCGGGAGACTCCTACGAGCAGTACTTC.

This clonotype appeared many times. This chain joins TRBV11-2 and TRBJ2-7; 8 nucleotides agree with TRBD1. With V trimmed by 1 base and J by 3 bases, 2 bases remained unmatched. Germline V CDR1 and CDR2: SGHAT, FQNNGV. The length of the CDR3 is 14 residues. This CDR3 reads CASSLGTGNYEQYF. DNA of the CDR3: TGTGCCAGCAGCTTAGGGACAGGGAACTACGAGCAGTACTTC.

This clonotype was counted at least ten times. This chain connects TRBV6-2 or TRBV6-3 to TRBJ2-7, with 7 bases lining up with TRBD1. This CDR3 comprises 16 residues. The ends lost 2 bases at V and 4 bases at J; junction bases unmatched: 11. Germline V gene sequence: CDR1 MNHEY, CDR2 SVGEGT. Written as DNA, the CDR3 is TGTGCCAGCAGTTACAGTGCCCGGGACAGACCATACGAGCAGTACTTC. It codes for CASSYSARDRPYEQYF.

This clonotype turned up a few times. V and J are TRBV3-1 and TRBJ2-4, with TRBD2 identical over 14 bases. The CDR3 is 17 residues long. V lost 3 bases, J lost 2 bases, and 3 bases stayed unmatched. CDR1 and CDR2 (germline): LGHDT, YNNKEL (reference sequence). CDR3 protein: CASSQGTSGSTKNIQYF. The CDR3, as DNA: TGTGCCAGCAGCCAGGGGACTAGCGGGAGTACCAAAAACATTCAGTACTTC.

This clonotype was counted many times. V gene TRBV20-1 combines with J gene TRBJ1-1, with TRBD1 as a possible D gene (5 bases). In germline, CDR1 is DFQATT, CDR2 SNEGSKA (reference sequence). This CDR3 contains 13 residues. With 0 bases removed from V and 5 bases from J, the gap between germline ends came to 10 bases. CDR3 nucleotide sequence: TGCAGTGCTAGAGAAGGTGGGGGAACTGAAGCTTTCTTT. Amino acids: CSAREGGGTEAFF.

This clonotype has just a few counts. This rearrangement joins TRBV6-1 to TRBJ2-6; D gene unclear. The CDR3 is 13 residues long. The germline gives CDR1 MNHNS, CDR2 SASEGT. Trimming stripped 10 bases from V and 1 base from J, with 8 bases between. The chain's CDR3 is CATDKSGANVLTF. CDR3 DNA: TGTGCCACTGACAAGTCTGGGGCCAACGTCCTGACTTTC.

The CDR3 loop is CASIGLTEAFF. The CDR3 DNA reads as TGTGCCTCCATTGGGCTCACTGAAGCTTTCTTT. This chain joins TRBV19 and TRBJ1-1; D unclear. Trimming pared 11 bases from V and 4 bases from J, leaving 11 bases between. Germline V gene sequence: CDR1 LNHDA, CDR2 SQIVND (reference sequence). This CDR3 spans 11 amino acids. The full variable domain, with the rest looked up from reference TRBV19 and TRBJ1-1, is DGGITQSPKYLFRKEGQNVTLSCEQNLNHDAMYWYRQDPGQGLRLIYYSQIVNDFQKGDIAEGYSVSREKKESFPLTVTSAQKNPTAFYLCASIGLTEAFFGQGTRLTVV.

Concerning this clonotype itself: A far larger clone lies a single base away; this is likely a read error. J is TRBJ1-1 and V is TRBV2; 7 bases map to TRBD1. Germline V gives CDR1 SNHLY, CDR2 FYNNEI. The CDR3 spans 15 residues. In DNA form, the CDR3 reads TGTACCAGCAGTCTACCGACAGGGTTGGACACTGAAGCTTTCTTT. Translated, it gives CTSSLPTGLDTEAFF.

The chain combines TRBV19 with TRBJ2-7, with D hard to call. Germline V lookup: CDR1 LNHDA, CDR2 SQIVND (reference sequence). Trimming cost V 3 bases and J 2 bases, with 14 bases left between them. This CDR3 has 15 amino acids. CDR3 in amino acids: CASSILLLDTYEQYF. In DNA, the CDR3 is TGTGCCAGTAGTATTCTATTGTTAGATACCTACGAGCAGTACTTC. The full variable domain, with the rest looked up from reference TRBV19 and TRBJ2-7, is DGGITQSPKYLFRKEGQNVTLSCEQNLNHDAMYWYRQDPGQGLRLIYYSQIVNDFQKGDIAEGYSVSREKKESFPLTVTSAQKNPTAFYLCASSILLLDTYEQYFGPGTRLTVT.

This clonotype has more than one count but fewer than ten. The chain recombines TRBV4-1 with TRBJ1-2; D unresolved. The CDR3 spans 14 residues. Between the trimmed V and J ends, which lost 8 bases and 12 bases, there was a span of 25 bases. Germline CDR1 is MGHRA and CDR2 is YSYEKL. The DNA for the CDR3 is TGCGCCAGCGGATCTGGCGGCCTTGGAGGTGTCAACACCTTC. Its protein product is CASGSGGLGGVNTF.

A few counts support this clonotype. The chain couples TRBV25-1 to TRBJ1-1; no firm D call. The CDR3 length is 12 residues. The germline V gene has CDR1 MGHDK and CDR2 SYGVNS. Trimming shortened V by 0 bases and J by 11 bases, and 10 bases separated the two germline ends. As DNA, the CDR3 is TGTGCCAGCAGTGAATACGGCAGAGGCGCTTTCTTT. This codes for CASSEYGRGAFF.

This clonotype was counted ten times or more. The genes are TRBV7-2 and TRBJ2-5; 8 bases are a match to TRBD1. The CDR3 totals 16 residues. Germline loops: CDR1 SGHTA, CDR2 FQGNSA. V lost 4 bases, J lost 7 bases, and 14 bases stayed unmatched. This CDR3 is CASSSPDRDVYGTQYF. In DNA form, the CDR3 reads TGTGCCAGCAGCTCCCCGGACAGGGACGTATATGGGACCCAGTACTTC.

This clonotype occurred many times. The genes are TRBV11-2 and TRBJ1-1; D is possibly TRBD1 (6 bases). CDR1 is SGHAT and CDR2 is FQNNGV in the germline V gene. Trimming took off 5 bases at V and 1 base at J, with 14 bases between the two ends. This CDR3 is 15 amino acids long. This CDR3 reads CASSLPGQKNTEAFF. The CDR3, as DNA: TGTGCCAGCAGCCTGCCGGGACAAAAGAACACTGAAGCTTTCTTT.

A remark on this clonotype: This may come from a read error, since a much larger clone is one base off. This chain uses TRBV29-1 with TRBJ1-1, with a tentative D call TRBD1 (5 bases). The V gene's germline CDR1 is SQVTM and CDR2 ANQGSEA. The length of the CDR3 is 12 residues. V was trimmed by 3 bases and J by 10 bases, leaving 15 bases between them. The CDR3 loop is CSVERREPGAFF. In DNA form, the CDR3 reads TGCAGCGTTGAGCGCAGGGAACCTGGAGCTTTCTTT.

This sequence joins TRBV4-1 and TRBJ2-4, with D possibly TRBD1 on 5 matching bases. There are 15 residues in the CDR3. Germline V gives CDR1 MGHRA, CDR2 YSYEKL. Between the trimmed V and J ends, which lost 1 base and 0 bases, there was a span of 7 bases. Here the CDR3 reads CASSQAGLAKNIQYF. The CDR3, as DNA: TGCGCCAGCAGCCAAGCAGGGCTAGCCAAAAACATTCAGTACTTC.